What follows are 30 T cell receptor beta chains derived from one specimen sequenced in a study of identical twins (dated by TCRdb to 2016 to 2017). The library was built by means of 5' RACE. The instrument was an Illumina HiSeq 2000. Using fastp trimming at Q25 and MiXCR clonotype assembly, TCRdb reanalyzed the public sequencing data and kept in-frame beta chains. Rows are combined by CDR3 protein, so each entry shows the most common genes and DNA. This sample holds 200,000 to 250,000 distinct CDR3 sequences; approximately 12% were observed only once. The ten most abundant clones make up 3.5% to 5% of the sample. A further study also used this sample, focusing on yellow fever vaccine responses in identical twins.

Sequencing input: memory (CD45RO+) T cells sorted from blood. This sample's cell subset or site label indicates: CD45RO+ enriched T cells. These receptors came from a woman aged 18-35 years in good health.

This clonotype occurred many times. The chain recombines TRBV12-3 or TRBV12-4 with TRBJ2-7; 10 bases fit TRBD1. Trimming removed 3 bases from V and 5 bases from J; junction bases left unmatched: 4. The CDR3 is made up of 14 amino acids. CDR3 DNA: TGTGCCAGCAGTTTGGGACAGGGGTTACACGAGCAGTACTTC. It yields the protein CASSLGQGLHEQYF.

In its sample, this clonotype was seen many times. The gene calls are TRBV5-1 and TRBJ2-1; the match to TRBD2 covers 10 bases. Unmatched junction bases numbered 16, after V lost 3 bases and J lost 4 bases. The CDR3 runs 19 residues. From germline, CDR1 is SGHRS and CDR2 YFSETQ. CDR3 amino acids: CASSYGQPTSGDSYNEQFF. CDR3 in DNA: TGCGCCAGCAGCTATGGACAGCCTACTAGCGGGGATTCATACAATGAGCAGTTCTTC.

The chain employs TRBV28 and TRBJ2-7; 7 bases line up with TRBD2. Germline V gene sequence: CDR1 MDHEN, CDR2 SYDVKM. J was trimmed by 9 bases and V by 3 bases; bases with no gene match: 11. The CDR3 extends over 14 amino acids. The CDR3 DNA sequence: TGTGCCAGCAGTTTTGATAGCGGGCTAGGAGGGCAGTACTTC. It codes for CASSFDSGLGGQYF.

This chain links TRBV24-1 with TRBJ2-7; D is ambiguous. From germline, CDR1 is KGHDR and CDR2 SFDVKD. The CDR3 loop spans 11 amino acids. The V gene lost 4 bases and the J gene lost 4 bases, with 4 bases spanning the gap. In DNA form, the CDR3 reads TGTGCCACCAGTGAAGGGTACGAGCAGTACTTC. This encodes CATSEGYEQYF.

The chain links TRBV29-1 to TRBJ2-5, with 8 bases matching TRBD2. Germline-derived CDR1 and CDR2 are SQVTM and ANQGSEA. This CDR3 has 13 amino acids. V shed 4 bases, J shed 7 bases, and the junction held 8 bases outside the gene matches. Here the CDR3 DNA reads TGCAGCGTTGGGGTTCTCGGGGGGGGGACCCAGTACTTC. It yields the protein CSVGVLGGGTQYF.

This clonotype was counted a few times. V is TRBV4-2 and J is TRBJ2-5; D is unclear. There are 15 residues in the CDR3. V was clipped by 1 base and J by 3 bases, with 12 bases between them. Germline CDR1 reads LGHNA; CDR2 reads YNFKEQ. CDR3 coding DNA: TGTGCCAGCAGCCAAGTCTGGGTTGGCGAAGAGACCCAGTACTTC. This codes for CASSQVWVGEETQYF.

This clonotype has at least ten counts. This rearrangement joins TRBV12-3 or TRBV12-4 to TRBJ2-1, with 12 positions matching TRBD1. This CDR3 region has 13 residues. V gave up 3 bases and J gave up 14 bases; unmatched junction bases: 5. CDR3 bases: TGTGCCAGCAGTTTCGGGACAGGGGGCTGGGAGTTCTTC. Translation: CASSFGTGGWEFF.

This clonotype was observed a few times. The gene calls are TRBV27 and TRBJ2-7; D remains ambiguous. With 5 bases removed from V and 0 bases from J, the gap between germline ends came to 11 bases. This CDR3 has 14 residues. Germline V gene lookup returns CDR1 MNHEY and CDR2 SMNVEV (reference sequence). The CDR3 sequence is CASSQTSYSYEQYF. In nucleotides, the CDR3 is TGTGCCAGCAGTCAAACATCGTACTCCTACGAGCAGTACTTC.

The chain carries TRBV3-1 and TRBJ2-3; possibly TRBD2 for D (5 bases). V was clipped by 3 bases and J by 8 bases, with 9 bases between them. Germline CDR1 is LGHDT and CDR2 is YNNKEL (reference sequence). This CDR3 has 12 residues. The CDR3 DNA sequence: TGTGCCAGCAGCCAGAGCGGTGTTACGCAGTATTTT. Translation: CASSQSGVTQYF.

This clonotype came up many times. The CDR3 spells CASSLFYRGRHNEQFF. The CDR3 nucleotides are TGTGCCAGCAGTTTATTCTACCGGGGTAGGCACAATGAGCAGTTCTTC. The chain recombines TRBV28 with TRBJ2-1; D is perhaps TRBD2 (5 bases). The germline V gene has CDR1 MDHEN and CDR2 SYDVKM. Between the trimmed V and J ends, which lost 1 base and 5 bases, there was a span of 15 bases. This CDR3 contains 16 residues.

This rearrangement joins TRBV5-1 to TRBJ1-2, with D perhaps matching TRBD1 (5 bases). The CDR3 sequence is 15 residues long. V dropped 7 bases and J dropped 5 bases, with 21 bases sitting between them. Per germline, CDR1 SGHRS and CDR2 YFSETQ. CDR3 region: CASGNPTGTGYGYTF. The CDR3, as DNA: TGCGCCAGCGGCAATCCGACCGGGACGGGGTATGGCTACACCTTC.

This chain uses TRBV20-1 with TRBJ2-3; perhaps D is TRBD1 or TRBD2 (5 bases each). This CDR3 spans 14 amino acids. CDR1 and CDR2 (germline): DFQATT, SNEGSKA (reference sequence). V lost 2 bases and J 9 bases, leaving 18 bases between the germline ends. The CDR3 region is CSARRGPVGVTQYF. CDR3 bases: TGCAGTGCTAGAAGGGGACCTGTCGGAGTCACGCAGTATTTT.

This clonotype was counted at least ten times. This sequence joins TRBV24-1 and TRBJ2-1; D ambiguous. V lost 4 bases to trimming and J lost 5 bases, with 14 bases between them. The CDR3 contains 15 residues. Germline V gene data show CDR1 as KGHDR and CDR2 as SFDVKD. The CDR3 loop reads CATSETNEVDNEQFF. Here the CDR3 DNA reads TGTGCCACCAGTGAAACCAACGAGGTGGACAATGAGCAGTTCTTC.

This clonotype has a handful of counts. The chain employs TRBV28 and TRBJ2-3; no clear D gene. V gave up 4 bases and J gave up 0 bases, with 8 bases separating them. The CDR3 sequence is 14 residues long. The germline V gene encodes CDR1 MDHEN and CDR2 SYDVKM. CDR3 sequence (DNA): TGTGCCAGCAGTTCCCTAGGGAGCACAGATACGCAGTATTTT. Translation: CASSSLGSTDTQYF.

A single count supports this clonotype. The chain has TRBV3-1 and TRBJ2-3; perhaps TRBD2 as D (5 bases). Germline V gives CDR1 LGHDT, CDR2 YNNKEL (reference sequence). The CDR3 extends over 18 amino acids. With 8 bases removed from V and 0 bases from J, the gap between germline ends came to 24 bases. The CDR3 region is CASSKEVGGITSTDTQYF. Here the CDR3 DNA reads TGTGCCAGCTCCAAGGAGGTTGGTGGGATCACTAGCACAGATACGCAGTATTTT.

This clonotype has only a few counts. V usage is TRBV9 and J usage is TRBJ2-2; the D is unclear. The V gene's germline CDR1 is SGDLS and CDR2 YYNGEE. V gave up 2 bases and J gave up 1 base, with 6 bases separating them. The CDR3 totals 14 residues. CDR3 sequence (DNA): TGTGCCAGCAGCGTTACTGGGAACACCGGGGAGCTGTTTTTT. It encodes CASSVTGNTGELFF. The variable domain in full, completed from reference TRBV9 and TRBJ2-2, reads DSGVTQTPKHLITATGQRVTLRCSPRSGDLSVYWYQQSLDQGLQFLIQYYNGEERAKGNILERFSAQQFPDLHSELNLSSLELGDSALYFCASSVTGNTGELFFGEGSRLTVL.

This chain connects TRBV23-1 to TRBJ2-7; the D is unclear. TRBV23-1 is identified as an open reading frame with a role that is uncertain. CDR3 size: 14 residues. Trimming shortened V by 2 bases and J by 3 bases, and 11 bases separated the two germline ends. The CDR3 DNA follows: TGCGCCAGCAGTCAAATTTTTGCGGACTACGAGCAGTACTTC. Its protein is CASSQIFADYEQYF.

With respect to this clonotype: At one of its ends the junction is not consistent with the germline gene, which may arise from a read error. The chain is built from TRBV20-1 and TRBJ1-2; weak D call: TRBD1 (5 bases). The germline CDR1 and CDR2 sequences are DFQATT and SNEGSKA (reference sequence). The CDR3 has 13 amino acids. The DNA of the CDR3 is TGTTCTTCTAGGGCAGGGTCCGGGTATGGCTACACCTTC. This encodes CSSRAGSGYGYTF.

The V gene is TRBV4-1, the J gene TRBJ2-3; D is tentatively TRBD1 or TRBD2 (6 bases each). V lost 6 bases to trimming and J lost 6 bases, with 16 bases between them. This CDR3 region has 14 residues. The germline V gene encodes CDR1 MGHRA and CDR2 YSYEKL. The CDR3 sequence: CASREVGGGDTQYF. The CDR3 nucleotides are TGCGCCAGCAGGGAAGTCGGGGGCGGGGATACGCAGTATTTT.

The chain links TRBV28 to TRBJ2-5, with D tentatively TRBD1 (6 bases). V shed 4 bases and J shed 0 bases, with 12 bases lying between them. In germline, CDR1 is MDHEN, CDR2 SYDVKM. The CDR3 spans 15 residues. CDR3 DNA: TGTGCCAGCAGTTCGTCCGGGACACACCAAGAGACCCAGTACTTC. It encodes CASSSSGTHQETQYF.

This clonotype has more than one count but fewer than ten. The gene calls are TRBV6-5 and TRBJ2-7; 11 bases map to TRBD2. CDR3 size: 15 residues. Germline V gene data show CDR1 as MNHEY and CDR2 as SVGAGI. V gave up 6 bases and J gave up 0 bases; unmatched junction bases: 4. CDR3 amino acids: CASSVTSGSSYEQYF. For the CDR3, the DNA is TGTGCCAGCAGCGTTACTAGCGGGAGCTCCTACGAGCAGTACTTC.

This clonotype was recorded many times. The chain uses TRBV7-2 and TRBJ1-1; no firm D call. Germline values: CDR1 SGHTA, CDR2 FQGNSA. V lost 1 base, J lost 4 bases, and 7 bases lay in between. The CDR3 contains 13 residues. The CDR3 DNA follows: TGTGCCAGCAGCTTAGGGGCGGCCACTGAAGCTTTCTTT. Encoded protein: CASSLGAATEAFF.

This clonotype was seen only a few times. The chain combines TRBV4-3 with TRBJ1-1, with D uncertain. Germline CDR1 is LGHNA and CDR2 is YSLEER. V was pared by 0 bases and J by 7 bases, with 9 bases between. The CDR3 consists of 13 residues. The CDR3 DNA reads TGCGCCAGCAGCCAAGATAGGCGAAGTGAAGCTTTCTTT. Encoded protein: CASSQDRRSEAFF.

This clonotype turned up a few times. The gene calls are TRBV3-1 and TRBJ2-7; either TRBD1 or TRBD2 may supply D (6 bases each). Germline loops: CDR1 LGHDT, CDR2 YNNKEL (reference sequence). The CDR3 covers 13 residues. V was pared by 1 base and J by 6 bases, with 10 bases between. CDR3 sequence: CASSQVGGGEQYF. In nucleotides, the CDR3 is TGTGCCAGCAGCCAAGTTGGAGGGGGCGAGCAGTACTTC.

The sample holds many counts of this clonotype. The rearrangement uses TRBV20-1 and TRBJ2-3; 15 bases agree with TRBD2. The junction had 4 bases not matched to a gene; V was cut back by 3 bases and J by 3 bases. The CDR3 runs 16 residues. CDR1 is DFQATT, CDR2 SNEGSKA, per germline (reference sequence). The CDR3 sequence is CSASEGTSGRTDTQYF. In DNA form, the CDR3 reads TGCAGTGCTAGCGAAGGGACTAGCGGGAGGACAGATACGCAGTATTTT.

V gene TRBV7-9 combines with J gene TRBJ2-7; D might be TRBD2 (5 bases). The V and J ends lost 1 base and 6 bases respectively, with 13 bases between them. CDR1 SEHNR and CDR2 FQNEAQ come from the germline V gene (reference sequence). The length of the CDR3 is 14 residues. The DNA of the CDR3 is TGTGCCAGCAGCTTAGAGCGGCTAGCAGCCGAGCAGTACTTC. Amino acids: CASSLERLAAEQYF.

The sample holds a few counts of this clonotype. This rearrangement joins TRBV6-2 or TRBV6-3 to TRBJ2-3; tentative D call: TRBD2 (6 bases). In germline, CDR1 is MNHEY, CDR2 SVGEGT. There are 15 residues in the CDR3. V gave up 0 bases and J gave up 4 bases, with 11 bases separating them. CDR3: CASSYSLGEADTQYF. The CDR3 DNA reads TGTGCCAGCAGTTACTCGCTCGGGGAGGCAGATACGCAGTATTTT.

Remarks on this clonotype: At one of its ends the junction is not consistent with the germline gene, which may arise from a read error. This chain uses TRBV3-1 with TRBJ2-6, with D possibly matching TRBD1 (6 bases). The CDR3 runs 17 residues. Germline lookup yields CDR1 LGHDT and CDR2 YNNKEL (reference sequence). The CDR3 DNA sequence: TGTGCCACCAGCCAGGCGTTCCCAGGGGCTGGGGCCAACGTCCTGACTTTC. It yields the protein CATSQAFPGAGANVLTF.

Only a few counts were recorded for this clonotype. V usage is TRBV7-8 and J usage is TRBJ2-7; 8 bases fit TRBD1. Per germline, CDR1 SGHVS and CDR2 FQNEAQ. V lost 3 bases to trimming and J lost 1 base; unmatched junction nucleotides: 8. CDR3 size: 16 residues. CDR3: CASSFIPGTGSYEQYF. The CDR3 region has the DNA TGTGCCAGCAGCTTCATCCCCGGGACAGGATCCTACGAGCAGTACTTC.

A few counts support this clonotype. CDR3: CASSLAGGNSYNEQFF. CDR3 in DNA: TGTGCCAGCAGCTTAGCAGGGGGAAACTCCTACAATGAGCAGTTCTTC. The chain employs TRBV11-2 and TRBJ2-1; TRBD1 agrees at 7 bases. Unmatched junction bases numbered 3, after V lost 1 base and J lost 0 bases. The CDR3 consists of 16 residues. Germline assignment: CDR1 SGHAT and CDR2 FQNNGV.